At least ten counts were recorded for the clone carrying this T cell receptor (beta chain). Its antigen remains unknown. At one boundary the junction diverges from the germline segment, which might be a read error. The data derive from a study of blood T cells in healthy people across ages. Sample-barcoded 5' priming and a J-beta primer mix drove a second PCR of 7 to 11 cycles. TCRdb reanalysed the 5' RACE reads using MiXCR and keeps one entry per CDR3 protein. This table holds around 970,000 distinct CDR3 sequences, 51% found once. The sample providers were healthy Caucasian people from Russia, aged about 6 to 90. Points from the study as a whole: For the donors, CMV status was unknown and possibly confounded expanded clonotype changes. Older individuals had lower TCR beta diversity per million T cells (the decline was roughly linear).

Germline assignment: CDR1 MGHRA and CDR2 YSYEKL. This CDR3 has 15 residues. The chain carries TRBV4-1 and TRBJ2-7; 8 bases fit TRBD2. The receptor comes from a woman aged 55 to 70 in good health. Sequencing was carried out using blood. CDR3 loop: CASSPSSGSSYEQYF. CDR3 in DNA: TGTGCCAGCAGCCCCTCGAGCGGGAGCTCCTACGAGCAGTACTTC.